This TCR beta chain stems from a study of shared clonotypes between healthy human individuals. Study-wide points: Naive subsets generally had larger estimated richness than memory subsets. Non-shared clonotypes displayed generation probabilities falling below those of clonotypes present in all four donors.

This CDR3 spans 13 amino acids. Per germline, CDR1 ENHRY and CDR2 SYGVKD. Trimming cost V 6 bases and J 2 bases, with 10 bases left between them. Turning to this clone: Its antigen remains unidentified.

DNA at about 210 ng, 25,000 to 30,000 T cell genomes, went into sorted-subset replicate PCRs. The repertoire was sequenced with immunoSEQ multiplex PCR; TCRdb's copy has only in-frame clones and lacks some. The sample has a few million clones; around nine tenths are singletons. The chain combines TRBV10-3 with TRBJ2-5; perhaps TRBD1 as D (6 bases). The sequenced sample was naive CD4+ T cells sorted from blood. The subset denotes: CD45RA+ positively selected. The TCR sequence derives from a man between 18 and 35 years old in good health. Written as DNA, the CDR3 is TGTGCCATCAGACGTGGGACACAAGAGACCCAGTACTTC. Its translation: CAIRRGTQETQYF.